This T cell receptor (beta chain) was captured by sequencing in a study of T cell responses to AZD1222 COVID-19 vaccine. Method: immunoSEQ multiplex PCR; TCRdb's copy keeps in-frame clones and lacks some. The data show 66,000 or so clones, roughly nine tenths seen once. Whole-study results and caveats: Mapped onto spike, vaccine-associated CD4 TCRs spanned it and were dominant at 160-218 and 743-854. In the spike-specific TCR repertoire, nearly half reportedly target unmutated variant regions. With two AZD1222 doses given, Spike-specific TCR breadth and depth both rose. The repertoires were collected only after the peak T cell response.

This clone was detected only a few times. Its antigen is still unknown. The CDR3 spans 17 residues. V shed 3 bases and J 5 bases; nucleotides not matched to a gene: 7. CDR1 is SGHVS and CDR2 is FQNEAQ in the germline V gene. The chain is built from TRBV7-8 and TRBJ2-2; 12 nucleotides line up with TRBD2. The sequenced sample was peripheral blood, obtained on day 0 of AZD1222 vaccination. This receptor was taken from an adult in good health. The CDR3 coding sequence is TGTGCCAGCAGCTTGCATCTAGCGGGGGGGTTTACCGGGGAGCTGTTTTTT. It specifies CASSLHLAGGFTGELFF.